The 29 T cell receptor beta chains presented below share a single source sample, sequenced in a study of T-cell memory formation after mild COVID-19 (dated by TCRdb to about 2021). Libraries were constructed by 5' RACE. Data came from an Illumina NovaSeq 6000. TCRdb trimmed the raw reads at Q25, called clones with MiXCR and kept productive beta chains. CDR3 protein sequences are deduplicated, and each keeps its most common genes and DNA. This sample is represented by 250,000 to 300,000 distinct CDR3 sequences; 15% to 20% of them were singletons. Clones ranked in the top ten supply roughly 23% of the sample. Sequences were obtained from PBMCs or a T cell subset sorted from them (not recorded which). The receptors here all came from a man between 18 and 29 years old who had mild COVID-19 (a few samples of this study predate the infection). The sample titles of this study are shuffled in the database, so cell type and time point are left out; the donor was told from shared clones.

The chain employs TRBV27 and TRBJ1-2; 9 nucleotides align to TRBD1. The V segment lost 3 bases and the J segment 4 bases; nucleotides outside the gene matches: 12. Germline CDR1 and CDR2: MNHEY and SMNVEV (reference sequence). The CDR3 covers 17 residues. The CDR3 sequence is CASSFNPGQTGGYGYTF. In DNA, the CDR3 is TGTGCCAGCAGTTTCAACCCGGGCCAGACAGGGGGCTATGGCTACACCTTC.

This clonotype was counted between two and nine times. The rearrangement uses TRBV6-2 or TRBV6-3 and TRBJ1-6; D gene ambiguous. Germline-derived CDR1 and CDR2 are MNHEY and SVGEGT. V was pared by 5 bases and J by 3 bases, with 20 bases between. The CDR3 loop spans 18 amino acids. The CDR3 bases are TGTGCCAGCAGTGGCCGGGCCGCAACGACCATCTATAATTCACCCCTCCACTTT. This codes for CASSGRAATTIYNSPLHF.

Here the CDR3 DNA reads TGTGCCAGCAGCAAAGAGGTGGACACCATATATTTT. It translates to CASSKEVDTIYF. The chain uses TRBV21-1 and TRBJ1-3. TRBV21-1 is recorded as a pseudogene. The CDR3 loop spans 12 amino acids.

Only a few counts were recorded for this clonotype. The chain is built from TRBV7-9 and TRBJ2-3, with D uncertain. Per germline, CDR1 SEHNR and CDR2 FQNEAQ (reference sequence). The CDR3 sequence is 15 residues long. Trimming removed 0 bases at V and 0 bases at J, with 7 bases between. In nucleotides, the CDR3 is TGTGCCAGCAGCTTAGCTAGCCCTAGCACAGATACGCAGTATTTT. This sequence encodes CASSLASPSTDTQYF.

The chain joins TRBV6-2 or TRBV6-3 to TRBJ1-5, with D maybe TRBD1 (5 bases). This CDR3 region has 14 residues. V gave up 7 bases and J gave up 5 bases, with 15 bases separating them. Germline V lookup: CDR1 MNHEY, CDR2 SVGEGT. The CDR3: CASIDAGVDQPQHF. In DNA form, the CDR3 reads TGTGCCAGCATTGACGCGGGGGTGGATCAGCCCCAGCATTTT.

This clonotype has a handful of counts. The chain is built from TRBV4-1 and TRBJ2-1; TRBD2 aligns across 7 bases. CDR3 length: 16 amino acids. The ends lost 4 bases at V and 4 bases at J; junction bases unmatched: 10. Germline lookup yields CDR1 MGHRA and CDR2 YSYEKL. CDR3 bases: TGCGCCAGCAGCCTCGGGAGCGGGGCCAAATACAATGAGCAGTTCTTC. This codes for CASSLGSGAKYNEQFF.

The chain couples TRBV7-2 to TRBJ2-1, with 7 bases aligning to TRBD1. Losses at the gene ends were 3 bases for V and 1 base for J; bases not matched to a gene: 3. The V gene's germline CDR1 is SGHTA and CDR2 FQGNSA. The CDR3 has 15 amino acids. The CDR3 DNA follows: TGTGCCAGCAGCTTTGACAGGGATTCCTACAATGAGCAGTTCTTC. Its protein product is CASSFDRDSYNEQFF. Full variable domain (rest looked up from reference TRBV7-2 and TRBJ2-1): GAGVSQSPSNKVTEKGKDVELRCDPISGHTALYWYRQSLGQGLEFLIYFQGNSAPDKSGLPSDRFSAERTGGSVSTLTIQRTQQEDSAVYLCASSFDRDSYNEQFFGPGTRLTVL.

The chain carries TRBV2 and TRBJ2-5; D unresolved. Germline CDR1 and CDR2: SNHLY and FYNNEI. The CDR3 length is 13 residues. Trimming removed 4 bases from V and 5 bases from J, with 11 bases in between. The CDR3 nucleotides are TGTGCCAGCAGTGGGCTCCTGGAGGAGACCCAGTACTTC. Translating gives CASSGLLEETQYF.

In this sample, this clonotype turned up a few times. The chain links TRBV29-1 to TRBJ2-3, with TRBD2 matching over 8 bases. Germline V gives CDR1 SQVTM, CDR2 ANQGSEA. V was clipped by 0 bases and J by 5 bases; unmatched bases: 4. The CDR3 is 14 amino acids. This chain's CDR3 is CSVEERGGLDTQYF. The CDR3 DNA reads TGCAGCGTTGAAGAACGGGGGGGCTTAGATACGCAGTATTTT.

This clonotype has ten or more counts. In DNA form, the CDR3 reads TGTGCCAGCAGCTCGAGTGACAGGGAGGACACCATATATTTT. As protein: CASSSSDREDTIYF. The rearrangement joins TRBV7-6 to TRBJ1-3, with 7 bases fitting TRBD1. Trimming at V came to 4 bases and at J to 8 bases, leaving 8 bases not matched to a gene. CDR1 is SGHVS and CDR2 is FNYEAQ in the germline V gene. The length of the CDR3 is 14 residues.

This clonotype was seen only a few times. The rearrangement uses TRBV2 and TRBJ2-7; 8 nucleotides line up with TRBD1. V lost 6 bases and J lost 6; bases outside the gene matches: 13. The CDR3 is 15 amino acids. CDR1 and CDR2 from the germline V gene are SNHLY and FYNNEI. For the CDR3, the DNA is TGTGCCAGCAGCATCGGCCCGGGACAGGCTACCGAGCAGTACGTC. Its translation: CASSIGPGQATEQYV.

J is TRBJ1-1 and V is TRBV12-3 or TRBV12-4; D is perhaps TRBD1 (5 bases). Trimming removed 6 bases at V and 4 bases at J, with 9 bases between. This CDR3 has 12 amino acids. DNA of the CDR3: TGTGCCAGCAGGTCCGGGACCACTGAAGCTTTCTTT. Amino acids: CASRSGTTEAFF.

The chain combines TRBV7-9 with TRBJ1-2, with a tentative D call TRBD1 (6 bases). There are 16 residues in the CDR3. Germline values: CDR1 SEHNR, CDR2 FQNEAQ (reference sequence). The ends were cut back, 5 bases at V and 3 bases at J, with 19 bases in the middle. This CDR3 is CASSPRSSGHYYGYTF. The DNA for the CDR3 is TGTGCCAGCAGCCCAAGGAGTTCGGGACACTACTATGGCTACACCTTC.

J is TRBJ1-1 and V is TRBV3-1, with D possibly TRBD1 on 6 matching bases. The germline CDR1 and CDR2 sequences are LGHDT and YNNKEL (reference sequence). This CDR3 has 13 amino acids. V dropped 0 bases and J dropped 10 bases, with 12 bases sitting between them. CDR3 loop: CASSQDWAGAAFF. CDR3 bases: TGTGCCAGCAGCCAAGATTGGGCGGGGGCAGCTTTCTTT.

This clonotype was counted ten times or more. J is TRBJ2-1 and V is TRBV6-1; D is perhaps TRBD1 or TRBD2 (5 bases each). Trimming removed 6 bases at V and 4 bases at J, with 13 bases between. This CDR3 is built from 14 residues. Germline CDR1 is MNHNS and CDR2 is SASEGT. CDR3: CASRQGGLYNEQFF. The CDR3 DNA reads as TGTGCCAGCAGGCAGGGCGGGTTATACAATGAGCAGTTCTTC.

The V and J genes are TRBV7-9 and TRBJ1-4; 10 bases agree with TRBD1. This CDR3 comprises 17 residues. With 5 bases clipped from V and 0 bases from J, the junction kept 6 bases outside the gene matches. Germline CDR1 is SEHNR and CDR2 is FQNEAQ (reference sequence). As DNA, the CDR3 is TGTGCCAGCAGCACATGGACAGGGGGGGCAACTAATGAAAAACTGTTTTTT. Translated: CASSTWTGGATNEKLFF.

This clonotype was recorded a few times. The J gene is TRBJ1-6, the V gene TRBV5-1, with D maybe TRBD1 (5 bases). This CDR3 spans 13 amino acids. V lost 3 bases to trimming and J lost 8 bases, with 9 bases between them. Germline assignment: CDR1 SGHRS and CDR2 YFSETQ. CDR3 sequence reads: CASSYDSYSPLHF. In DNA form, the CDR3 reads TGCGCCAGCAGCTACGACAGTTATTCACCCCTCCACTTT.

Many counts were recorded for this clonotype. The V gene is TRBV6-1, the J gene TRBJ1-2; 8 bases match TRBD1. Germline assignment: CDR1 MNHNS and CDR2 SASEGT. Germline trimming cut 10 bases from V and 8 bases from J; bases unmatched to any gene: 9. The CDR3 consists of 12 residues. The CDR3 loop reads CATDGQGRGYTF. As DNA, the CDR3 is TGTGCCACGGACGGACAGGGTCGGGGCTACACCTTC.

The chain has TRBV5-1 and TRBJ2-1; 7 bases match TRBD1. The CDR3 covers 15 residues. J lost 4 bases, V lost 0 bases, and 4 bases had no gene match. Germline values: CDR1 SGHRS, CDR2 YFSETQ. DNA of the CDR3: TGCGCCAGCAGCTTGGAGGGACAGCAATACAATGAGCAGTTCTTC. Residues: CASSLEGQQYNEQFF. Looking up the rest from reference TRBV5-1 and TRBJ2-1 gives the full variable domain: KAGVTQTPRYLIKTRGQQVTLSCSPISGHRSVSWYQQTPGQGLQFLFEYFSETQRNKGNFPGRFSGRQFSNSRSEMNVSTLELGDSALYLCASSLEGQQYNEQFFGPGTRLTVL.

As concerns this clonotype: Because it lacks the conserved phenylalanine or tryptophan at the end, this CDR3 is likely a read error. It is unclear where the CDR3 begins or ends on the DNA, so no DNA is shown, and the CDR3 is as TCRdb lists it. V usage is TRBV4-3 and J usage is TRBJ2-7; TRBD1 was called by the table and not checked on the DNA. Termini included, the CDR3 measures 9 amino acids. CDR1 and CDR2 from the germline V gene are LGHNA and YSLEER. CDR3 loop: CASSQEGKA.

This clonotype was observed a handful of times. The gene calls are TRBV10-3 and TRBJ1-1; D gene ambiguous. Germline-derived CDR1 and CDR2 are ENHRY and SYGVKD. The V end lost 6 bases, the J end lost 7 bases, and 9 bases lay between the germline ends. CDR3 length: 11 residues. Here the CDR3 DNA reads TGTGCCATCAGCGGCTCCGATGAAGCTTTCTTT. Amino acids: CAISGSDEAFF.

This clonotype has at least ten counts. The chain employs TRBV5-1 and TRBJ1-1; D is unclear. This CDR3 has 12 residues. Germline assignment: CDR1 SGHRS and CDR2 YFSETQ. Trimming cost V 3 bases and J 3 bases, with 6 bases left between them. This chain's CDR3 is CASSSGYTEAFF. Here the CDR3 DNA reads TGCGCCAGCAGCTCCGGATACACTGAAGCTTTCTTT.

The CDR3 loop reads CASSQGQVETQYF. The CDR3 DNA reads TGCGCCAGCAGCCAAGGACAGGTAGAGACCCAGTACTTC. The chain carries TRBV5-1 and TRBJ2-5; 7 bases align to TRBD1. V trimming: 4 bases; J trimming: 4 bases; junction bases outside the gene matches: 4. CDR3 length equals 13 residues. Germline CDR1 SGHRS, CDR2 YFSETQ.

This clonotype was seen only a few times. The chain uses TRBV6-5 and TRBJ1-4; 8 bases agree with TRBD1. This CDR3 is built from 14 residues. The germline gives CDR1 MNHEY, CDR2 SVGAGI. V shed 6 bases and J 7 bases; nucleotides not matched to a gene: 7. CDR3: CASRLTGGSEKLFF. The CDR3 region has the DNA TGTGCCAGCAGACTAACAGGGGGTAGTGAAAAACTGTTTTTT.

V is TRBV7-2 and J is TRBJ1-1, with TRBD1 as a possible D gene (6 bases). CDR1 is SGHTA and CDR2 is FQGNSA in the germline V gene. The CDR3 runs to 12 residues. The ends were cut back, 3 bases at V and 10 bases at J, with 12 bases in the middle. DNA for the CDR3: TGTGCCAGCAGCTTGTACAGGGAAGGAGCTTTCTTT. Protein product: CASSLYREGAFF.

This clonotype was seen a handful of times. The chain employs TRBV6-2 or TRBV6-3 and TRBJ2-1; unclear D gene. In germline, CDR1 is MNHEY, CDR2 SVGEGT. The CDR3 runs 14 residues. Trimming removed 6 bases from V and 0 bases from J, with 9 bases in between. The CDR3 nucleotides are TGTGCCAGCAGCCCTGGTGGCTCCTACAATGAGCAGTTCTTC. Translation gives CASSPGGSYNEQFF.

This clonotype was observed a few times. J is TRBJ1-2 and V is TRBV12-3 or TRBV12-4, with 12 bases matching TRBD1. This CDR3 is 14 amino acids long. The V and J ends lost 5 bases and 7 bases, in that order; junction bases with no gene match: 5. The CDR3 here is CASSRDRGRGGYTF. DNA for the CDR3: TGTGCCAGCAGTCGGGACAGGGGGCGCGGTGGCTACACCTTC.

This clonotype was counted a few times. This chain links TRBV11-1 with TRBJ2-3; 9 bases agree with TRBD2. CDR1 is SGHAT and CDR2 is FQDESV in the germline V gene (reference sequence). This CDR3 region has 16 residues. The ends lost 4 bases at V and 3 bases at J; junction bases unmatched: 8. CDR3 amino acids: CASSSLPGLATDTQYF. As DNA, the CDR3 is TGTGCCAGCAGCTCACTGCCGGGACTAGCAACAGATACGCAGTATTTT. Complete variable domain (other parts from reference TRBV11-1 and TRBJ2-3): EAEVAQSPRYKITEKSQAVAFWCDPISGHATLYWYRQILGQGPELLVQFQDESVVDDSQLPKDRFSAERLKGVDSTLKIQPAELGDSAMYLCASSSLPGLATDTQYFGPGTRLTVL.

This clonotype was observed a few times. J is TRBJ2-1 and V is TRBV7-2, with 9 bases aligning to TRBD2. The J segment lost 6 bases and the V segment lost 4 bases, leaving 1 base of the junction unmatched. From germline, CDR1 is SGHTA and CDR2 FQGNSA. This CDR3 contains 13 residues. The CDR3 DNA follows: TGTGCCAGCAGCTCGACTAGCGGCAATGAGCAGTTCTTC. As protein: CASSSTSGNEQFF.